Listed here are 9 T cell receptor beta chains from one sample, sequenced in a study of T cells in localized non-small cell lung cancer. Libraries were prepared by immunoSEQ multiplex PCR; TCRdb keeps only in-frame clonotypes and omits some of them. This sample carries about 19,000 clones, 80% to 95% of them seen once, and the ten largest clones take roughly 4%. Sequencing used peripheral blood, obtained before any cancer treatment. These receptors originate from a male donor older than 55 with stage I squamous cell lung carcinoma.

The CDR3 bases are TGTGCCAGCAGCTTACCGGGACTAGCGGGATACAATGAGCAGTTCTTC. The encoded protein is CASSLPGLAGYNEQFF. This chain connects TRBV5-4 to TRBJ2-1, with TRBD2 identical over 13 bases. This CDR3 is built from 16 residues. With 2 bases clipped from V and 4 bases from J, the junction kept 3 bases outside the gene matches. CDR1 is SGHNT and CDR2 is YYREEE in the germline V gene (reference sequence).

The chain couples TRBV5-1 to TRBJ2-7, with 10 bases identical to TRBD2. Losses at the gene ends were 0 bases for V and 6 bases for J; bases not matched to a gene: 18. Germline CDR1 SGHRS, CDR2 YFSETQ. The CDR3 consists of 19 residues. The CDR3 DNA follows: TGCGCCAGCAGCTTGGCGGCTAGCGGGAGCAGGCTGGAGGTCCGCGAGCAGTACTTC. Encoded protein: CASSLAASGSRLEVREQYF.

V gene TRBV7-9 combines with J gene TRBJ2-2, with no clear D. Trimming took 2 bases from V and 4 from J, leaving 2 bases between them. Germline values: CDR1 SEHNR, CDR2 FQNEAQ (reference sequence). There are 12 residues in the CDR3. In DNA, the CDR3 is TGTGCCAGCAGCTTAAGCACCGGGGAGCTGTTTTTT. Encoded protein: CASSLSTGELFF.

This clone has only one observation. The CDR3 DNA reads TGTGCCACCACGGGGACAGATGCAACTAATGAAAAACTGTTTTTT. Amino acids: CATTGTDATNEKLFF. This chain joins TRBV19 and TRBJ1-4; 7 positions agree with TRBD1. This CDR3 has 15 amino acids. CDR1 is LNHDA and CDR2 is SQIVND in the germline V gene (reference sequence). J gave up 0 bases and V 10 bases, and 8 bases lay outside the gene matches. The variable domain in full, completed from reference TRBV19 and TRBJ1-4, reads DGGITQSPKYLFRKEGQNVTLSCEQNLNHDAMYWYRQDPGQGLRLIYYSQIVNDFQKGDIAEGYSVSREKKESFPLTVTSAQKNPTAFYLCATTGTDATNEKLFFGSGTQLSVL.

The chain couples TRBV6-1 to TRBJ2-2; D is unclear. This CDR3 region has 11 residues. The V end lost 5 bases, the J end lost 6 bases, and 4 bases lay between the germline ends. Per germline, CDR1 MNHNS and CDR2 SASEGT. The CDR3 reads CASSLAGELFF. The DNA for the CDR3 is TGTGCCAGCAGTCTTGCCGGGGAGCTGTTTTTT.

This sequence joins TRBV2 and TRBJ1-5; no firm D call. V was shortened by 6 bases and J by 9 bases, with 15 bases between the two germline ends. This CDR3 region has 13 residues. Germline loops: CDR1 SNHLY, CDR2 FYNNEI. The CDR3 DNA follows: TGTGCCAGCAGCGCACGATTTGTGGGGCCCCAGCATTTT. Its protein product is CASSARFVGPQHF.

J is TRBJ1-2 and V is TRBV7-2, with D tentatively TRBD1 (6 bases). The V end was cut by 5 bases, the J end by 2 bases, with 9 bases between. Germline V gene lookup returns CDR1 SGHTA and CDR2 FQGNSA. This CDR3 is built from 13 residues. Here the CDR3 DNA reads TGTGCCAGCAGCCCAGACAGGAACTATGGCTACACCTTC. It codes for CASSPDRNYGYTF.

This chain joins TRBV2 and TRBJ2-2; D is perhaps TRBD1 (5 bases). Looked up from germline, CDR1 is SNHLY and CDR2 is FYNNEI. This CDR3 region has 14 residues. The V end was cut by 7 bases, the J end by 4 bases, with 13 bases between. DNA of the CDR3: TGTGCCAGCATGGAGTTCCAGGGCACCGGGGAGCTGTTTTTT. Its protein is CASMEFQGTGELFF.

DNA for the CDR3: TGTGCCAGCAGTTTACCGACAGGGGGCTTCACTGAAGCTTTCTTT. Translation: CASSLPTGGFTEAFF. The rearrangement uses TRBV28 and TRBJ1-1; TRBD1 matches at 10 bases. Germline CDR1 MDHEN, CDR2 SYDVKM. V lost 2 bases, J lost 4 bases, and 4 bases stayed unmatched. This CDR3 has 15 amino acids.